The sequence of this TCR beta chain was determined in a study of graft-versus-host responses after intestinal transplantation. Looking at the study overall: The recipients all started with anti-thymocyte globulin induction and then took tacrolimus and steroids for around three years. Overall study results and limits: Recipient bone marrow held GvH clones, some seen earlier in ileum or blood.

Germline V gives CDR1 MNHNY, CDR2 SVGAGI (reference sequence). The germline V and J ends were trimmed by 6 bases and 5 bases, with 11 bases remaining between them. CDR3 length equals 12 residues. The table lists this clone with a few counts. The researchers put around 200,000 CFSE-labeled responder cells into plates with around 200,000 irradiated, violet-dye-labeled stimulator cells. Sorted after the reaction were proliferating CFSE-low CD3+CD4+ and CD3+CD8+ responders. TCRdb's copy holds only in-frame clones and misses some; the assay was immunoSEQ multiplex PCR. The sample holds some 21,000 clones, about 35% seen once.

This clonotype originated in a human patient who received an intestinal transplant. The source was alloreactive CD8+ T cells from a mixed lymphocyte reaction culture, collected before intestinal transplant. The subset here: CFSE-low proliferating T cells sorted from approximately 6-day pre-transplant mixed lymphocyte reaction (GvH or HvG direction). The chain carries TRBV6-6 and TRBJ2-7; weak D call: TRBD2 (5 bases). CDR3 coding DNA: TGTGCCAGCAGCCCTAACGGGAACGAGCAGTACTTC. It translates to CASSPNGNEQYF.